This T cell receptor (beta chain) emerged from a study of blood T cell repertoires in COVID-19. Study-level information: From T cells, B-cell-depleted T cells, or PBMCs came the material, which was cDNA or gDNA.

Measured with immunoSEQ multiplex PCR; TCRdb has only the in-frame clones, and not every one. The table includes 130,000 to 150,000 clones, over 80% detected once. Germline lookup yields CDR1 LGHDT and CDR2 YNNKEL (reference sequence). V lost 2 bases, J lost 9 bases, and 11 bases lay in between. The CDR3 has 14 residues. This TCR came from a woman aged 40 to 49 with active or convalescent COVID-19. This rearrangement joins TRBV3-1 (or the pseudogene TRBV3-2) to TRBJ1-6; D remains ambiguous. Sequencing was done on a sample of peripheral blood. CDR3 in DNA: TGTGCCAGCAGCCAATGGTCTTTCGGTTCACCCCTCCACTTT. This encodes CASSQWSFGSPLHF.